This T cell receptor (beta chain) was identified during a study of human T cells and chemical hapten exposure. At least ten counts were recorded for this clonotype. What it binds is not known. Study outcomes and limitations: Donors were affected by alopecia, so their immune reaction might vary from that of healthy individuals. Expanded TCRs produced significantly more large CDR3 similarity clusters than controls did.

This sample's time point: patch test 1, 2 weeks after DPC sensitization. Treatment here: therapeutic diphenylcyclopropenone sensitization with weekly scalp DPC. Alopecia patients, 18 to 70 years old and DPC-suitable, served as donors. The starting material, unfractionated whole blood, was used for total RNA extraction. CDR1 is MNHEY and CDR2 is SMNVEV in the germline V gene (reference sequence). The length of the CDR3 is 14 residues. Trimming cost V 6 bases and J 0 bases, with 10 bases left between them. TCRdb re-derived calls from the RACE reads in MiXCR, one entry per CDR3 protein. The table lists some 79,000 distinct CDR3 sequences, 6% to 9% of them singletons, with about 1.6% in the top ten.

This clonotype was sampled from a woman aged 30 to 39 with alopecia areata. Some clones in this sample may be carry-over from other donors' samples. The source was whole blood, collected in connection with sensitization to the hapten diphenylcyclopropenone (DPC). This chain uses TRBV27 with TRBJ2-3; D is ambiguous. The CDR3 protein is CASRPRPSTDTQYF. The CDR3 DNA is TGTGCCAGCAGACCTAGACCAAGCACAGATACGCAGTATTTT.